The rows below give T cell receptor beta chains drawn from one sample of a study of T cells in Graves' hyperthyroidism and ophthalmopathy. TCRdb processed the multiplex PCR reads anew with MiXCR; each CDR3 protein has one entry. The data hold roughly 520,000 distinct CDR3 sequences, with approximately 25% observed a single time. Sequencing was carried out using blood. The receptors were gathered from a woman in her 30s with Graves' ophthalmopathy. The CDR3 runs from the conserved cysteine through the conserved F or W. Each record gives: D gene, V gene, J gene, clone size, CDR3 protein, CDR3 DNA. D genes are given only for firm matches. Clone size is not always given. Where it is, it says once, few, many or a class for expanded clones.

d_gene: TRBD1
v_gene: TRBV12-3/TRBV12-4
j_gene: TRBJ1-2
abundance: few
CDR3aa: CASSNYGQGIYGYTF
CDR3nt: TGTGCCAGCAGCAATTATGGACAGGGGATTTATGGCTACACCTTC

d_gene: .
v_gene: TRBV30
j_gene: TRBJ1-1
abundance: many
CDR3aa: CAWKLMNTEAFF
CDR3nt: TGTGCCTGGAAACTGATGAACACTGAAGCTTTCTTT

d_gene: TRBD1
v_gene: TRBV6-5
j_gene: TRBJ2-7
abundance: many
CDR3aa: CASSSPRQGPSYEQYF
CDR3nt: TGTGCCAGCAGTTCACCGAGACAGGGCCCCTCCTACGAGCAGTACTTC

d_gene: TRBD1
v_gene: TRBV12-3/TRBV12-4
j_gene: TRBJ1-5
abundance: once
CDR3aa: CASSQGAQGQPQHF
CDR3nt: TGTGCCAGCAGTCAGGGGGCGCAGGGTCAGCCCCAGCATTTT

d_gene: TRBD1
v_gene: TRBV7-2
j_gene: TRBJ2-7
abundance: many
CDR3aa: CASSLRTGLTEQYF
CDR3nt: TGTGCCAGCAGCTTACGGACAGGACTTACCGAGCAGTACTTC

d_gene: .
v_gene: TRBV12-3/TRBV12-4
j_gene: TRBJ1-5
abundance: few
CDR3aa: CASSLGAGSLYQPQHF
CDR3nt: TGTGCCAGCAGTTTAGGGGCAGGGTCCCTCTATCAGCCCCAGCATTTT

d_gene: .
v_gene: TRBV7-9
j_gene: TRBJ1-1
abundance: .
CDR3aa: CASRSGISEAFF
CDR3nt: TGTGCCAGCAGAAGTGGAATTTCTGAAGCTTTCTTT

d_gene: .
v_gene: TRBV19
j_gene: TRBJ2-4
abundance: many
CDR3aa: CASSKLFEGAKNIQYF
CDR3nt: TGTGCCAGTAGTAAGCTATTCGAAGGAGCCAAAAACATTCAGTACTTC

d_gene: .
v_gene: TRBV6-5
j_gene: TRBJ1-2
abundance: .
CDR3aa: CASSYPSGYNYGYTF
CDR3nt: TGTGCCAGCAGTTACCCGTCCGGTTATAACTATGGCTACACCTTC

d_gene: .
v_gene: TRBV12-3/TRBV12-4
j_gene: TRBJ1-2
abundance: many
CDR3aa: CASTTRGGYGYTF
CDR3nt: TGTGCCAGCACTACCCGGGGGGGTTATGGCTACACCTTC

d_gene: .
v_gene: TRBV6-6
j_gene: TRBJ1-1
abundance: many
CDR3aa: CASSYTGNTEAFF
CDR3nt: TGTGCCAGCAGTTACACAGGGAACACTGAAGCTTTCTTT

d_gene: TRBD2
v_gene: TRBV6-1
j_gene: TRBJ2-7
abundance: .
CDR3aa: CASRGGTSHEQYF
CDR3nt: TGTGCCAGCAGGGGGGGGACCTCCCACGAGCAGTACTTC

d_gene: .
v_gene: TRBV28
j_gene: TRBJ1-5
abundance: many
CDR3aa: CASSWSLGNQPQHF
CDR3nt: TGTGCCAGCAGTTGGTCCCTTGGGAATCAGCCCCAGCATTTT

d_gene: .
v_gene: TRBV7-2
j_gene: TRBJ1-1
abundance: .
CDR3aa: CASSLVRETNTEAFF
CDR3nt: TGTGCCAGCAGCTTAGTTCGAGAGACGAACACTGAAGCTTTCTTT

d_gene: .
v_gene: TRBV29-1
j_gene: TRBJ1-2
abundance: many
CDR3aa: CSVQGLYGYTF
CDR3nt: TGCAGCGTTCAGGGTTTGTATGGCTACACCTTC

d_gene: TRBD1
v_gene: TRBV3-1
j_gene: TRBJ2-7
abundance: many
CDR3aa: CASSQDGTGFTYEQYF
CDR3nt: TGTGCCAGCAGCCAAGATGGGACAGGGTTTACCTACGAGCAGTACTTC

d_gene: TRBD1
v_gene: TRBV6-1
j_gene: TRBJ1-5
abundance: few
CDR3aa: CASREPTGQGNQPQHF
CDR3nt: TGTGCCAGCAGGGAACCTACGGGACAGGGTAATCAGCCCCAGCATTTT

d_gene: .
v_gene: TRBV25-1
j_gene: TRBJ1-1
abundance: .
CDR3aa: CASSPGRDTEASF
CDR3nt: TGTGCCAGCAGTCCAGGGAGGGACACTGAAGCTTCCTTT

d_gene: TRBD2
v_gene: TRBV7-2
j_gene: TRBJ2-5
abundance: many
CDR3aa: CASSLVGGGGGQETQYF
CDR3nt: TGTGCCAGCAGCTTAGTCGGAGGCGGGGGGGGCCAAGAGACCCAGTACTTC

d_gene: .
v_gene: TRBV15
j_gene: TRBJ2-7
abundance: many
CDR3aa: CATSRGLGGAYEQYF
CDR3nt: TGTGCCACCAGCAGAGGGCTGGGGGGAGCCTACGAGCAGTACTTC

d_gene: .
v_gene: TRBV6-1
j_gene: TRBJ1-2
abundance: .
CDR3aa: CASSAQTDNYGYTF
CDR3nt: TGTGCCAGCAGTGCCCAAACGGACAACTATGGCTACACCTTC

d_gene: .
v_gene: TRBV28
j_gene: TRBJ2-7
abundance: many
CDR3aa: CASSPPRGRVSSYEQYF
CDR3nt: TGTGCCAGCAGTCCGCCAAGGGGGAGGGTCAGCTCCTACGAGCAGTACTTC

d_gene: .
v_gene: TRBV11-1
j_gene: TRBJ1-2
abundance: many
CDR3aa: CASQTLRVRTPPNYGYTF
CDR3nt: TGTGCCAGCCAAACCTTGAGGGTCAGGACCCCGCCTAACTATGGCTACACCTTC

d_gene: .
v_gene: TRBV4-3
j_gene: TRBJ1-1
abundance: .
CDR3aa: CASSQGRIDTEAFF
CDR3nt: TGCGCCAGCAGCCAGGGCCGAATTGACACTGAAGCTTTCTTT

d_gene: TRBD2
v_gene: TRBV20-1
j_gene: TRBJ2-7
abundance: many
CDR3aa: CSALPLAGGDYEQYF
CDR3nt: TGCAGTGCTCTGCCACTAGCGGGGGGCGACTACGAGCAGTACTTC

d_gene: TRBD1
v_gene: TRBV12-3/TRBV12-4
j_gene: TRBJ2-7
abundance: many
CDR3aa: CASRKTGNNEQYF
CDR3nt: TGTGCCAGCAGAAAGACAGGGAATAACGAGCAGTACTTC

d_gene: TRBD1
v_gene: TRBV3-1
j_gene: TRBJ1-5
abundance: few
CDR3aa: CASSRTGGNNQPQHF
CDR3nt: TGTGCCAGCAGCAGGACAGGGGGTAATAATCAGCCCCAGCATTTT

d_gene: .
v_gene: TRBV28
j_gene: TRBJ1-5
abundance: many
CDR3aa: CASSFLQGDQPQHF
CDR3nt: TGTGCCAGCAGTTTTTTACAGGGTGATCAGCCCCAGCATTTT

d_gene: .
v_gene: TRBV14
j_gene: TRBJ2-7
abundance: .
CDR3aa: CASSFGQSSYEQYF
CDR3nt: TGTGCCAGCAGCTTTGGCCAGAGCTCCTACGAGCAGTACTTC

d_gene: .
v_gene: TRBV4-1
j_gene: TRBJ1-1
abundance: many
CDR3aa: CASSLWPGAQNTEAFF
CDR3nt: TGCGCCAGCAGCCTTTGGCCAGGGGCCCAGAACACTGAAGCTTTCTTT

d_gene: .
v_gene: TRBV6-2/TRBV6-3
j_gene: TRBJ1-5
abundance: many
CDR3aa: CASSYSTGINQPQHF
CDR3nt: TGTGCCAGCAGTTACTCGACGGGGATCAATCAGCCCCAGCATTTT

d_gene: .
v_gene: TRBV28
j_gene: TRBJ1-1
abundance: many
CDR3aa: CASTPQGLNTEAFF
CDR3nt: TGTGCCAGCACCCCCCAGGGGCTGAACACTGAAGCTTTCTTT

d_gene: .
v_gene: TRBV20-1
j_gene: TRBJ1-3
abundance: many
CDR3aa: CSALGGPGNTIYF
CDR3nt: TGCAGTGCCCTTGGGGGACCTGGAAACACCATATATTTT

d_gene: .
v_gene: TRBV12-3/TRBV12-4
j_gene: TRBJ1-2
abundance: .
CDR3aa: CASSLTPSGTIGGYTF
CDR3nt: TGTGCCAGCAGTTTAACCCCATCCGGCACCATAGGAGGCTACACCTTC

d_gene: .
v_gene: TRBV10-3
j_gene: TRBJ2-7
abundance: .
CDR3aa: CAISEGVGSYEQYF
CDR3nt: TGTGCCATCAGTGAGGGCGTCGGATCCTACGAGCAGTACTTC

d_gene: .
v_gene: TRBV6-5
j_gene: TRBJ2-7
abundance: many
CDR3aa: CASSYQTGRGYEQYF
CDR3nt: TGTGCCAGCAGTTACCAGACAGGACGGGGCTACGAGCAGTACTTC

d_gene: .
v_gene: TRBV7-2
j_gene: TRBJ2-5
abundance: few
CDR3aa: CASSRTRWAETQYF
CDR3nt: TGTGCCAGCAGCAGGACCCGTTGGGCAGAGACCCAGTACTTC

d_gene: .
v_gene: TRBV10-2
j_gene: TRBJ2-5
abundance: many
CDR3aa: CASSAGVETQYF
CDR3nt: TGCGCCAGCAGTGCTGGGGTAGAGACCCAGTACTTC

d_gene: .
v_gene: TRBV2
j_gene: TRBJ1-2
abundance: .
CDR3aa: CASSHSYGYTF
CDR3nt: TGTGCCAGCTCCCACAGCTATGGCTACACCTTC

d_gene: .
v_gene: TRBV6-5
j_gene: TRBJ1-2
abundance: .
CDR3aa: CASSYVGRAEGYTF
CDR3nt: TGTGCCAGCAGTTACGTGGGCAGGGCGGAAGGCTACACCTTC

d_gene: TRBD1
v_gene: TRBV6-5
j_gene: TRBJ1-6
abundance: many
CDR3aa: CASSLVGGGSPLHF
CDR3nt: TGTGCCAGCAGTTTGGTAGGGGGCGGGTCACCCCTCCACTTT

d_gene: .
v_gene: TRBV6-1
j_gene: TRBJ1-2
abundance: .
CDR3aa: CASADTGFFLGYTF
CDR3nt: TGTGCCAGCGCCGATACAGGGTTCTTCCTCGGCTACACCTTC

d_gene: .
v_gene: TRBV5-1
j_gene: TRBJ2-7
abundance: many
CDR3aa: CASRFMGLGIDEQYF
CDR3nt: TGCGCCAGCAGGTTTATGGGTTTAGGTATCGACGAGCAGTACTTC

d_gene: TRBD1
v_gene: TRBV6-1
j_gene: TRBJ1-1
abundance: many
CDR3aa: CASRPTTGRRNTEAFF
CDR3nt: TGTGCCAGCAGGCCTACGACAGGGCGGAGGAACACTGAAGCTTTCTTT

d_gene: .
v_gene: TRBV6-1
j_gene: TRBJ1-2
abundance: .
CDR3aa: CASSDRDSKNYGYTF
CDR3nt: TGTGCCAGCAGTGACCGGGACTCCAAGAACTATGGCTACACCTTC

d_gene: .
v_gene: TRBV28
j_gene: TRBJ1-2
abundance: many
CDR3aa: CASGLISGYGYTF
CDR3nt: TGTGCCAGCGGCTTAATCTCGGGCTATGGCTACACCTTC

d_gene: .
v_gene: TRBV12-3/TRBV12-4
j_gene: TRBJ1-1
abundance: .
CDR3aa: CASSLGGLSTEAFF
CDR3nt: TGTGCCAGCAGTTTGGGAGGGCTGAGCACTGAAGCTTTCTTT